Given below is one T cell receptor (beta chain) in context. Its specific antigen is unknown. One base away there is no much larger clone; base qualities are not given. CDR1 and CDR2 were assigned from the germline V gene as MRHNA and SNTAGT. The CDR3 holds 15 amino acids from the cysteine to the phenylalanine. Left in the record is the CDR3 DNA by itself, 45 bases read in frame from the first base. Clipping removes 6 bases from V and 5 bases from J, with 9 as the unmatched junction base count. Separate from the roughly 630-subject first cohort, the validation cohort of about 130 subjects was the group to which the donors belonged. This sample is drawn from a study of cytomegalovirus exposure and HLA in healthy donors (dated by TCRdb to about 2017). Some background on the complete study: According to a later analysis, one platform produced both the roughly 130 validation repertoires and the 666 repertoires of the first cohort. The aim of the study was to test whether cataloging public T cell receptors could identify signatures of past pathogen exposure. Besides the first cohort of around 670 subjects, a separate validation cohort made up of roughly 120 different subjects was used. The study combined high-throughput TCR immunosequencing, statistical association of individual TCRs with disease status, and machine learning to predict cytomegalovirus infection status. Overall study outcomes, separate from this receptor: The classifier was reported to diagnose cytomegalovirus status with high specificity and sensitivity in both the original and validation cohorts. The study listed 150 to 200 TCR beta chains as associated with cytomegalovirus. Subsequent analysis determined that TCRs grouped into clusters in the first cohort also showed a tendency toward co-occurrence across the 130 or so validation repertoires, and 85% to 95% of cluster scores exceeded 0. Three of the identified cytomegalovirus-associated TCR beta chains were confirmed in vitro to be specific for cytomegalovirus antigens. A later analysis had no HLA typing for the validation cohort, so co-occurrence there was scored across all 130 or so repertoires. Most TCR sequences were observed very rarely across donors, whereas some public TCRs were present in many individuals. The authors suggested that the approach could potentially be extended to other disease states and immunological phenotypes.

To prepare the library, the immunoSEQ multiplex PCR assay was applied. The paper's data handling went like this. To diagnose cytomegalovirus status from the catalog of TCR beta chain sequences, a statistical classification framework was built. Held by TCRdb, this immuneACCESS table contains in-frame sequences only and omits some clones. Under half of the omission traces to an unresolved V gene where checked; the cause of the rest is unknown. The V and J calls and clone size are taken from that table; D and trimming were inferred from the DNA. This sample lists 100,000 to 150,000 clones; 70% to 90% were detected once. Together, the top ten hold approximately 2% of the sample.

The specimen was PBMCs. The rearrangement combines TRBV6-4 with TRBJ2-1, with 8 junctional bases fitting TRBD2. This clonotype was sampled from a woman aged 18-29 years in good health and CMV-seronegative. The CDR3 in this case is CASRRFAGGNNEQFF. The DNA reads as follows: TGTGCCAGCAGGAGGTTTGCGGGGGGAAACAATGAGCAGTTCTTC.